What follows describes a single TCR beta chain. Its antigen is still unknown. This sample is drawn from a study of cytomegalovirus exposure and HLA in healthy donors. The overall study: The study's early data release held 75 million to 95 million unique TCRs from HLA-typed donors. The study's findings and limits: On later analysis, the bulk of CMV-associated TCR beta chains appeared to be HLA-restricted. The authors later found HLA-associated TCR beta chains more clonally expanded than equally common others.

The donors, nominally healthy at sampling, likely had unrecorded immune exposures. 60 Vbeta and 13 Jbeta primers were used in PCR. Profiling relied on immunoSEQ multiplex PCR, and the TCRdb table lists in-frame clones only, not all of them. Counted here are about 180,000 clones, around 80% occurring once; the ten biggest clones make up around 0.69%. This CDR3 has 13 amino acids. CDR1 is SQVTM and CDR2 is ANQGSEA in the germline V gene. The chain is built from TRBV29-1 and TRBJ2-5; 8 bases agree with TRBD1. Gene TRBJ2-7 matches the end of the DNA better, so the J call may be wrong. The sequence came from a woman in her thirties or forties in good health and CMV-seronegative. The specimen was PBMCs. The CDR3 sequence: CSVGQGLTYEQYF. Here the CDR3 DNA reads TGCAGCGTCGGACAGGGCCTGACCTACGAGCAGTACTTC.